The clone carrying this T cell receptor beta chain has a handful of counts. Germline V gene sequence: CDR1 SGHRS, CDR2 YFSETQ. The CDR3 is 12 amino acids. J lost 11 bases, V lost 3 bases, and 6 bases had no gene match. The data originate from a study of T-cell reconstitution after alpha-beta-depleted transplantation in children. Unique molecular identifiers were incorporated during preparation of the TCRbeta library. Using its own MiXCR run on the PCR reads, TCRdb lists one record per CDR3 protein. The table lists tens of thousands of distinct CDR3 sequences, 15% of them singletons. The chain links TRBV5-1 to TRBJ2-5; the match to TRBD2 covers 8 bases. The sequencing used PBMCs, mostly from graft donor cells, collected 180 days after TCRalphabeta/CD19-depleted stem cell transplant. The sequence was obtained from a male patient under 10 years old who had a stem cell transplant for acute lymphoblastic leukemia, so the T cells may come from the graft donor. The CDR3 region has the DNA TGCGCCAGCAGCTCGGGGGGGGCCTGGCAGTACTTC. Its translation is CASSSGGAWQYF.